A single sample gave rise to the 25 T cell receptor beta chains below, sequenced in a study of T cell clonotyping in hematopoietic cell transplantation. Repertoires were generated with immunoSEQ multiplex PCR, while TCRdb's copy carries only in-frame clones and drops some. The sample lists 27,000 or so clones, 90% to 97% occurring once. The source material was peripheral blood mononuclear cells. The receptors derive from a man between 45 and 60 years old in good health. Some clones in this sample may be carry-over from other donors' samples.

The chain carries TRBV19 and TRBJ2-7; D is unresolved. The CDR3 is made up of 15 amino acids. Germline CDR1 and CDR2: LNHDA and SQIVND (reference sequence). V lost 3 bases to trimming and J lost 0 bases, with 12 bases between them. Written as DNA, the CDR3 is TGTGCCAGTAGTATGTTTGGGCAGTCCTCCTACGAGCAGTACTTC. It is translated as CASSMFGQSSYEQYF.

V gene TRBV7-9 combines with J gene TRBJ2-5; D gene unclear. This CDR3 has 15 amino acids. The V gene's germline CDR1 is SEHNR and CDR2 FQNEAQ (reference sequence). Trimming removed 5 bases from V and 9 bases from J, with 22 bases in between. This CDR3 is CASSRLFSRTSAQYF. CDR3 DNA: TGTGCCAGCAGCCGTTTGTTTAGTAGAACGTCGGCCCAGTACTTC.

The chain carries TRBV5-1 and TRBJ1-2; no firm D call. The V end was cut by 0 bases, the J end by 4 bases, with 16 bases between. The CDR3 covers 16 residues. From germline, CDR1 is SGHRS and CDR2 YFSETQ. As DNA, the CDR3 is TGCGCCAGCAGCTTGGGGGCCGGGGTGGACGGCTATGGCTACACCTTC. It encodes CASSLGAGVDGYGYTF.

The chain couples TRBV19 to TRBJ2-2; D remains unclear. CDR1 is LNHDA, CDR2 SQIVND, per germline (reference sequence). This CDR3 region has 14 residues. V gave up 2 bases and J gave up 0 bases, with 4 bases separating them. The CDR3 reads CASSISANTGELFF. Here the CDR3 DNA reads TGTGCCAGTAGTATAAGCGCGAACACCGGGGAGCTGTTTTTT. The full variable domain, with the rest looked up from reference TRBV19 and TRBJ2-2, is DGGITQSPKYLFRKEGQNVTLSCEQNLNHDAMYWYRQDPGQGLRLIYYSQIVNDFQKGDIAEGYSVSREKKESFPLTVTSAQKNPTAFYLCASSISANTGELFFGEGSRLTVL.

V gene TRBV2 combines with J gene TRBJ2-7; D is unresolved. Germline CDR1 reads SNHLY; CDR2 reads FYNNEI. Trimming pared 7 bases from V and 4 bases from J, leaving 11 bases between. This CDR3 spans 12 amino acids. As DNA, the CDR3 is TGTGCCAGCAATTTCGACAATTACGAGCAGTACTTC. Its translation: CASNFDNYEQYF.

The chain employs TRBV6-1 and TRBJ1-1; D is unclear. CDR1 MNHNS and CDR2 SASEGT come from the germline V gene. This CDR3 has 16 amino acids. The germline V and J ends were trimmed by 0 bases and 4 bases, with 15 bases remaining between them. CDR3 loop: CASSEARIRVSTEAFF. CDR3 in DNA: TGTGCCAGCAGTGAAGCGCGAATTCGAGTTAGCACTGAAGCTTTCTTT.

This chain joins TRBV6-5 and TRBJ1-2; 8 bases fit TRBD1. Germline trimming cut 7 bases from V and 6 bases from J; bases unmatched to any gene: 7. CDR3 length: 13 amino acids. Germline CDR1 is MNHEY and CDR2 is SVGAGI. The CDR3 sequence: CASIPTGGDGYTF. CDR3 bases: TGTGCCAGCATTCCAACAGGGGGGGATGGCTACACCTTC.

The genes are TRBV5-4 and TRBJ1-1; possible D gene TRBD1, 6 bases. Germline V lookup: CDR1 SGHNT, CDR2 YYREEE (reference sequence). The CDR3 loop spans 16 amino acids. Trimming pared 1 base from V and 0 bases from J, leaving 13 bases between. The CDR3 coding sequence is TGTGCCAGCAGCTTGCCGAGGGGGAGCATGAACACTGAAGCTTTCTTT. Translating gives CASSLPRGSMNTEAFF.

This chain connects TRBV5-1 to TRBJ1-1; the D gene is possibly TRBD1 (6 bases). The ends were cut back, 2 bases at V and 6 bases at J, with 8 bases in the middle. CDR1 and CDR2 from the germline V gene are SGHRS and YFSETQ. The CDR3 runs 12 residues. CDR3 nucleotides: TGCGCCAGCAGCTTACAGGGCCCTGAAGCTTTCTTT. Encoded protein: CASSLQGPEAFF.

The CDR3 sequence: CASSSPRNTEAFF. The CDR3 DNA is TGTGCCAGCAGCTCCCCTCGGAACACTGAAGCTTTCTTT. The V call is TRBV5-6, the J call TRBJ1-1; D uncertain. The CDR3 consists of 13 residues. V was clipped by 3 bases and J by 1 base, with 7 bases between them. CDR1 and CDR2 from the germline V gene are SGHDT and YYEEEE.

This chain joins TRBV27 and TRBJ1-3; no reliable D call. Germline CDR1 is MNHEY and CDR2 is SMNVEV (reference sequence). The CDR3 length is 15 residues. V dropped 7 bases and J dropped 4 bases, with 17 bases sitting between them. The CDR3 nucleotides are TGTGCCAGCACCACGAGCGTTGGCTCAGGAAACACCATATATTTT. Encoded protein: CASTTSVGSGNTIYF.

The J gene is TRBJ2-7, the V gene TRBV5-4; TRBD1 matches 7 bases. Germline assignment: CDR1 SGHNT and CDR2 YYREEE (reference sequence). CDR3 length: 14 residues. V trimming: 7 bases; J trimming: 2 bases; junction bases outside the gene matches: 9. This CDR3 is CASAPGTATYEQYF. DNA for the CDR3: TGTGCCAGCGCCCCCGGGACAGCTACCTACGAGCAGTACTTC.

The gene calls are TRBV7-3 and TRBJ2-3, with D perhaps TRBD2 (6 bases). This CDR3 is 17 amino acids long. Germline V gene data show CDR1 as SGHTA and CDR2 as FQGTGA. Trimming took 2 bases from V and 3 from J, leaving 18 bases between them. The CDR3 protein is CASSLEAAGRWTDTQYF. DNA of the CDR3: TGTGCCAGCAGCTTAGAAGCGGCGGGGAGGTGGACAGATACGCAGTATTTT.

The V and J genes are TRBV29-1 and TRBJ1-4; 7 nucleotides match TRBD1. J was trimmed by 5 bases and V by 4 bases; bases with no gene match: 4. CDR1 SQVTM and CDR2 ANQGSEA come from the germline V gene. The CDR3 contains 13 residues. The CDR3 DNA is TGCAGCGTTGCTCAGGGGGGGAATGAAAAACTGTTTTTT. Its translation: CSVAQGGNEKLFF.

In DNA, the CDR3 is TGTGCCAGTAGTATCACTCAGACACCCTATGGCTACACCTTC. Residues: CASSITQTPYGYTF. The chain employs TRBV19 and TRBJ1-2; D call uncertain. CDR3 length: 14 amino acids. Germline CDR1 LNHDA, CDR2 SQIVND (reference sequence). Trimming removed 3 bases at V and 4 bases at J, with 12 bases between.

This chain joins TRBV11-2 and TRBJ1-1; TRBD1 agrees at 7 bases. The V and J ends lost 6 bases and 4 bases, in that order; junction bases with no gene match: 5. CDR1 and CDR2 from the germline V gene are SGHAT and FQNNGV. CDR3 size: 13 residues. The DNA of the CDR3 is TGTGCCAGCAGTCCAGGGGGGAGCACTGAAGCTTTCTTT. Translated, it gives CASSPGGSTEAFF.

The chain is built from TRBV7-2 and TRBJ1-2; 11 bases are a match to TRBD1. The V gene's germline CDR1 is SGHTA and CDR2 FQGNSA. With V trimmed by 5 bases and J by 8 bases, 10 bases remained unmatched. The CDR3 spans 15 residues. CDR3 sequence reads: CASSPPGQGGWGYTF. DNA for the CDR3: TGTGCCAGCAGCCCTCCGGGACAGGGGGGCTGGGGCTACACCTTC. The entire variable domain, with the rest obtained from reference TRBV7-2 and TRBJ1-2, is as follows: GAGVSQSPSNKVTEKGKDVELRCDPISGHTALYWYRQSLGQGLEFLIYFQGNSAPDKSGLPSDRFSAERTGGSVSTLTIQRTQQEDSAVYLCASSPPGQGGWGYTFGSGTRLTVV.

The chain has TRBV19 and TRBJ1-3, with D maybe TRBD1 (5 bases). CDR1 is LNHDA and CDR2 is SQIVND in the germline V gene (reference sequence). V lost 7 bases and J lost 0, with 10 bases in between. The length of the CDR3 is 14 residues. This CDR3 reads CASTRGGSGNTIYF. The CDR3 bases are TGTGCCAGTACAAGGGGAGGCTCTGGAAACACCATATATTTT.

The chain couples TRBV28 to TRBJ1-6; 7 bases are shared with TRBD1. CDR1 is MDHEN, CDR2 SYDVKM, per germline. J gave up 7 bases and V 3 bases, and 9 bases lay outside the gene matches. The CDR3 consists of 16 residues. Here the CDR3 DNA reads TGTGCCAGCAGTTTGGTAACCGGGACAGAAAATTCACCCCTCCACTTT. This codes for CASSLVTGTENSPLHF.

This chain uses TRBV29-1 with TRBJ2-1, with D hard to call. CDR1 is SQVTM, CDR2 ANQGSEA, per germline. V shed 4 bases and J shed 5 bases, with 3 bases lying between them. The CDR3 extends over 10 amino acids. In DNA form, the CDR3 reads TGCAGCGTTGCAGACAATGAGCAGTTCTTC. Translating it yields CSVADNEQFF.

V is TRBV6-6 and J is TRBJ1-1; D is ambiguous. CDR3 length: 15 amino acids. V was shortened by 6 bases and J by 0 bases, with 14 bases between the two germline ends. The V gene's germline CDR1 is MNHNY and CDR2 SVGAGI (reference sequence). CDR3 nucleotide sequence: TGTGCCAGCAGGATCTTGGAGGGAATGAACACTGAAGCTTTCTTT. Amino acids: CASRILEGMNTEAFF.

In DNA, the CDR3 is TGTGCCAGCAGTTTCCGCAATCAGCCCCAGCATTTT. As protein: CASSFRNQPQHF. The chain recombines TRBV27 with TRBJ1-5; D ambiguous. The CDR3 loop spans 12 amino acids. V gave up 3 bases and J gave up 2 bases, with 2 bases separating them. Germline CDR1 and CDR2: MNHEY and SMNVEV (reference sequence).

The genes are TRBV15 and TRBJ1-5; a weak D match, TRBD1 (6 bases). Trimming took 1 base from V and 8 from J, leaving 12 bases between them. The germline gives CDR1 LNHNV, CDR2 YYDKDF (reference sequence). This CDR3 is 14 amino acids long. The CDR3: CATSRVGGEKPQHF. DNA for the CDR3: TGTGCCACCAGCAGAGTAGGGGGTGAAAAGCCCCAGCATTTT. Supplemented by reference TRBV15 and TRBJ1-5, the full variable domain reads DAMVIQNPRYQVTQFGKPVTLSCSQTLNHNVMYWYQQKSSQAPKLLFHYYDKDFNNEADTPDNFQSRRPNTSFCFLDIRSPGLGDTAMYLCATSRVGGEKPQHFGDGTRLSIL.

This rearrangement joins TRBV6-4 to TRBJ1-2; a weak D match, TRBD1 (5 bases). The CDR3 is 15 amino acids. Trimming shortened V by 0 bases and J by 4 bases, and 12 bases separated the two germline ends. The germline CDR1 and CDR2 sequences are MRHNA and SNTAGT. The chain's CDR3 is CASSDSGTGLYGYTF. In DNA, the CDR3 is TGTGCCAGCAGTGACTCAGGGACGGGGCTCTATGGCTACACCTTC.

The CDR3 is CASSKGLGGGPTDTQYF. The CDR3 DNA is TGTGCCAGCAGTAAAGGTTTAGGCGGGGGGCCCACAGATACGCAGTATTTT. The chain uses TRBV6-1 and TRBJ2-3, with 8 bases that match TRBD2. The V gene's germline CDR1 is MNHNS and CDR2 SASEGT. This CDR3 comprises 17 residues. J lost 2 bases, V lost 5 bases, and 12 bases had no gene match.